These T cell receptor beta chains were read from a single sample in a study of neurological immune-mediated disorders. TCRdb used MiXCR to reprocess the 5' RACE reads, holding one entry per CDR3 protein. The data hold 45,000 to 60,000 distinct CDR3 sequences, with around 2.3% observed a single time. Sequencing was performed on PBMCs. These receptors originate from a man aged 50 or older with multiple sclerosis. CDR3s include the opening cysteine and the closing phenylalanine or tryptophan. D genes are given only for firm matches. Clone size is not always given. Where it is, it says once, few, many or a class for expanded clones.

j_call d_call v_call clone_size cdr3_aa cdr3_nt
TRBJ1-2 . TRBV6-5 many CASSAITGFYGYTF TGTGCCAGCAGTGCGATTACAGGGTTCTATGGCTACACCTTC
TRBJ2-1 TRBD2 TRBV6-2/TRBV6-3 many CASTLAGTSIGSYNEQFF TGTGCCAGCACCCTGGCCGGGACTAGCATCGGTTCCTACAATGAGCAGTTCTTC
TRBJ2-5 TRBD2 TRBV9 many CASSVDPIAGGGTQYF TGTGCCAGCAGCGTAGACCCCATAGCGGGGGGCGGGACCCAGTACTTC
TRBJ1-5 TRBD1 TRBV6-6 many CASSYEGQGGQPQHF TGTGCCAGCAGTTACGAGGGACAGGGTGGGCAGCCCCAGCATTTT
TRBJ1-1 . TRBV6-6 many CASSSWSTGTEAFF TGTGCCAGCAGTTCGTGGTCCACGGGCACTGAAGCTTTCTTT
TRBJ2-1 . TRBV7-3 many CASSLTEAGHYNEQFF TGTGCCAGCAGCTTAACTGAGGCGGGGCATTACAATGAGCAGTTCTTC
TRBJ2-5 TRBD1 TRBV3-1 many CASSSRGQGFGETQYF TGTGCCAGCAGCTCTCGAGGACAGGGATTCGGGGAGACCCAGTACTTC
TRBJ2-7 . TRBV4-3 many CASSQEGPSYEQYF TGCGCCAGCAGCCAAGAAGGGCCCTCCTACGAGCAGTACTTC
TRBJ2-4 . TRBV6-2/TRBV6-3 many CASSPRGLRLAKNIQYF TGTGCCAGCAGTCCCCGAGGCCTTAGACTAGCCAAAAACATTCAGTACTTC
TRBJ2-5 . TRBV4-1 many CASSEVQETQYF TGCGCCAGCAGCGAAGTGCAAGAGACCCAGTACTTC
TRBJ2-1 TRBD1 TRBV2 many CASSFLSGGKNEQFF TGTGCCAGCAGCTTTCTATCAGGGGGCAAAAATGAGCAGTTCTTC
TRBJ1-5 . TRBV6-6 many CASTPSGHYSNQPQHF TGTGCCAGCACCCCGTCCGGACATTATAGCAATCAGCCCCAGCATTTT
TRBJ1-4 . TRBV20-1 many CSALNRVLTNEKLFF TGCAGTGCTTTAAACAGGGTTTTAACTAATGAAAAACTGTTTTTT
TRBJ2-7 TRBD1 TRBV12-3/TRBV12-4 few CASSSSRDRGAYEQYF TGTGCCAGCAGTTCGTCCCGGGACAGGGGAGCCTACGAGCAGTACTTC
TRBJ2-5 . TRBV14 many CASSQGVLYRGETQYF TGTGCCAGCAGCCAAGGGGTACTGTACCGAGGAGAGACCCAGTACTTC
TRBJ2-5 . TRBV29-1 few CSVETYQETQYF TGCAGCGTTGAGACATACCAAGAGACCCAGTACTTC
TRBJ2-6 . TRBV5-1 many CASTAALGANVLTF TGCGCCAGCACCGCTGCCCTAGGGGCCAACGTCCTGACTTTC
TRBJ1-4 TRBD1 TRBV5-1 many CASSFGTGVEKLFF TGCGCCAGCAGCTTTGGGACAGGTGTGGAAAAACTGTTTTTT
TRBJ1-1 . TRBV7-2 many CASSGGFWVNTEAFF TGTGCCAGCAGCGGGGGTTTTTGGGTGAACACTGAAGCTTTCTTT
TRBJ2-1 . TRBV7-3 many CASSLNTGYNEQFF TGTGCCAGCAGCTTAAACACTGGGTACAATGAGCAGTTCTTC
TRBJ2-5 TRBD2 TRBV7-2 many CASSLPTSGGQETQYF TGTGCCAGCAGCTTACCCACTAGCGGGGGCCAAGAGACCCAGTACTTC
TRBJ2-7 . TRBV5-1 many CASSLGGEPYEQYF TGCGCCAGCAGCTTGGGTGGGGAGCCCTACGAGCAGTACTTC
TRBJ2-5 . TRBV9 many CASSVEAGRGETQYF TGTGCCAGCAGCGTAGAGGCGGGGCGAGGCGAGACCCAGTACTTC
TRBJ1-6 . TRBV10-3 many CAISEGGRGGSPLHF TGTGCCATCAGTGAGGGGGGGAGAGGAGGATCACCCCTCCACTTT
TRBJ2-6 . TRBV6-5 many CASSGRNGANVLTF TGTGCCAGCAGCGGACGGAATGGGGCCAACGTCCTGACTTTC
TRBJ2-5 TRBD1 TRBV20-1 many CSARDRDSPQETQYF TGCAGTGCTAGAGACCGGGACAGCCCCCAAGAGACCCAGTACTTC
TRBJ1-2 . TRBV20-1 many CSARAIQGNYGYTF TGCAGTGCTAGAGCCATACAGGGAAACTATGGCTACACCTTC
TRBJ2-7 . TRBV27 many CASRLRSRVLHEQYF TGTGCCAGCAGGTTAAGGTCGAGAGTATTGCACGAGCAGTACTTC
TRBJ1-3 . TRBV12-3/TRBV12-4 . CASSWNDRRVSGNTIYF TGTGCCAGCAGTTGGAACGACAGGAGGGTTTCTGGAAACACCATATATTTT
TRBJ2-5 . TRBV20-1 many CSAREPGRETQYF TGCAGTGCTAGAGAGCCAGGCCGGGAGACCCAGTACTTC
TRBJ1-1 . TRBV7-2 many CASSTRALLNTEAFF TGTGCCAGCAGCACCAGGGCCTTATTGAACACTGAAGCTTTCTTT
TRBJ2-1 TRBD2 TRBV27 many CASGRSGGWDEQFF TGTGCCAGCGGTCGGTCGGGGGGGTGGGATGAGCAGTTCTTC
TRBJ1-1 TRBD1 TRBV19 . CASRQGRLAFF TGTGCCAGCAGACAGGGGCGTCTAGCTTTCTTT
TRBJ2-1 TRBD1 TRBV7-2 many CASSPRDRGLNEQFF TGTGCCAGCAGTCCCCGGGACAGGGGGCTGAATGAGCAGTTCTTC
TRBJ1-2 . TRBV5-5 many CASSLWTDNYGYTF TGTGCCAGCAGCTTGTGGACAGATAACTATGGCTACACCTTC
TRBJ2-3 . TRBV20-1 many CSASQTDTQYF TGCAGTGCTAGCCAGACAGATACGCAGTATTTT
TRBJ2-7 TRBD1 TRBV12-3/TRBV12-4 many CASSPQTGGYEQYF TGTGCCAGCAGTCCCCAGACAGGGGGCTACGAGCAGTACTTC
TRBJ1-5 . TRBV6-4 many CASSKQDFSNQPQHF TGTGCCAGCAGTAAACAGGATTTCAGCAATCAGCCCCAGCATTTT
TRBJ2-5 TRBD2 TRBV7-2 many CASSLNGGARETQYF TGTGCCAGCAGCTTGAACGGGGGGGCGCGAGAGACCCAGTACTTC
TRBJ1-1 TRBD1 TRBV7-9 many CASRPPGQGEAFF TGTGCCAGCAGACCTCCGGGACAGGGCGAAGCTTTCTTT
TRBJ2-7 . TRBV5-6 many CASSSTGRQYF TGTGCCAGCAGCTCCACCGGTCGACAGTACTTC
TRBJ2-5 . TRBV12-3/TRBV12-4 many CASSLVVETQYF TGTGCCAGCAGTCTAGTCGTAGAGACCCAGTACTTC
TRBJ1-2 TRBD1 TRBV12-3/TRBV12-4 many CASSFNGQGWRGYTF TGTGCCAGCAGTTTTAACGGACAGGGGTGGCGCGGCTACACCTTC
TRBJ1-5 . TRBV20-1 many CSARSGAGRNQPQHF TGCAGTGCTAGATCTGGGGCAGGTCGAAATCAGCCCCAGCATTTT
TRBJ1-1 . TRBV28 . CASSFGTLHTEAFF TGTGCCAGCAGTTTCGGGACCTTACACACTGAAGCTTTCTTT
TRBJ2-7 . TRBV5-6 many CASSLGGFYEQYF TGTGCCAGCAGCTTGGGAGGGTTCTACGAGCAGTACTTC